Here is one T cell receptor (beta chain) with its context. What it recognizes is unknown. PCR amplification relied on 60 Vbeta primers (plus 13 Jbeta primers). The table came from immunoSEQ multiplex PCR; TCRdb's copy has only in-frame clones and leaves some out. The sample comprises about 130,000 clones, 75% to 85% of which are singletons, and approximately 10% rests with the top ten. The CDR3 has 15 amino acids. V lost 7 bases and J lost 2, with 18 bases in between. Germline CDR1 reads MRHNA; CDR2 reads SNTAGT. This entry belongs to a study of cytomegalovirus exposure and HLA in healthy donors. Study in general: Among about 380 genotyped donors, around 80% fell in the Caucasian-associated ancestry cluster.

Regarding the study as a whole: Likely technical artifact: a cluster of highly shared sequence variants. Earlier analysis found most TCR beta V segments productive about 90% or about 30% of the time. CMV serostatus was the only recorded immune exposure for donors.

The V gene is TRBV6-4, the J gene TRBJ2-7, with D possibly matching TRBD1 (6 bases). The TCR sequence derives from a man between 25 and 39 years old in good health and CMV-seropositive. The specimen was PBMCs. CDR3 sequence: CASTIDRSLPYEQYF. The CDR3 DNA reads TGTGCCAGCACGATCGACAGGAGCCTTCCCTACGAGCAGTACTTC.